Each of the 14 T cell receptor beta chains below was sequenced from the same sample in a study of control samples from healthy donors and cancer patients. The method was immunoSEQ multiplex PCR; TCRdb's version includes in-frame clones alone and lacks a portion of them. The sample comprises 90,000 to 120,000 clones, about 80% of which are singletons, and roughly 6.5% rests with the top ten. Sequencing was carried out using blood. These receptor sequences come from a young man in good health.

The gene calls are TRBV30 and TRBJ2-2, with 8 bases aligning to TRBD2. The V segment lost 1 base and the J segment 4 bases; nucleotides outside the gene matches: 5. The germline gives CDR1 GTSNPN, CDR2 SVGIG (reference sequence). This CDR3 is 15 amino acids long. Here the CDR3 DNA reads TGTGCCTGGAGTGCGCGGGGGGTGCGCACCGGGGAGCTGTTTTTT. Residues: CAWSARGVRTGELFF.

This clone was picked up a small number of times. The gene calls are TRBV7-9 and TRBJ2-3; a possible D gene is TRBD1 (5 bases). Germline assignment: CDR1 SEHNR and CDR2 FQNEAQ (reference sequence). The CDR3 sequence is 15 residues long. The V and J ends lost 3 bases and 6 bases respectively, with 16 bases between them. The CDR3 here is CASSLGIQGLDTQYF. DNA of the CDR3: TGTGCCAGCAGCTTGGGAATTCAGGGATTGGATACGCAGTATTTT.

The chain links TRBV24-1 to TRBJ1-2; unclear D gene. Deletions cut 1 base from V and 7 bases from J, with 12 bases between. Per germline, CDR1 KGHDR and CDR2 SFDVKD. The CDR3 has 14 residues. CDR3 loop: CATSDLGQLGGYTF. CDR3 DNA: TGTGCCACCAGTGATTTAGGGCAGTTAGGTGGCTACACCTTC.

The gene calls are TRBV4-1 and TRBJ1-2; perhaps TRBD1 as D (5 bases). This CDR3 has 13 amino acids. V lost 4 bases and J 3 bases, leaving 9 bases between the germline ends. Germline-derived CDR1 and CDR2 are MGHRA and YSYEKL. The CDR3 loop is CASSLQEDYGYTF. CDR3 nucleotide sequence: TGCGCCAGCAGCCTACAGGAGGACTATGGCTACACCTTC.

The gene calls are TRBV6-2 or TRBV6-3 and TRBJ1-2; D may be TRBD1 (6 bases). CDR1 MNHEY and CDR2 SVGEGT come from the germline V gene. V lost 6 bases and J lost 6, with 14 bases in between. The CDR3 is made up of 13 amino acids. The CDR3: CASSHGGLDGYTF. The CDR3 bases are TGTGCCAGCAGCCACGGGGGGCTGGATGGCTACACCTTC.

This clone was seen once. This rearrangement joins TRBV7-9 to TRBJ2-4, with 9 bases fitting TRBD1. CDR1 SEHNR and CDR2 FQNEAQ come from the germline V gene (reference sequence). The CDR3 is 15 amino acids. Trimming took 4 bases from V and 8 from J; bases not matched to a gene: 9. CDR3 coding DNA: TGTGCCAGCAGCTACGTAGGGACAGGGCGAGACATTCAGTACTTC. Protein product: CASSYVGTGRDIQYF.

This chain joins TRBV2 and TRBJ2-7; possible D gene TRBD2, 6 bases. There are 14 residues in the CDR3. The V and J ends lost 7 bases and 6 bases respectively, with 19 bases between them. Germline V gene data show CDR1 as SNHLY and CDR2 as FYNNEI. The CDR3 sequence is CASTRDSFLGEQYV. CDR3 in DNA: TGTGCCAGCACTCGGGACTCCTTTTTGGGCGAGCAGTACGTC.

The chain carries TRBV19 and TRBJ1-5, with a possible D match to TRBD1 (5 bases). CDR1 LNHDA and CDR2 SQIVND come from the germline V gene (reference sequence). This CDR3 is built from 16 residues. V was cut by 6 bases and J by 1 base, with 16 bases left in between. For the CDR3, the DNA is TGTGCCAGTAGCCACCTACCGGGGGGAAGCAATCAGCCCCAGCATTTT. Amino acid sequence: CASSHLPGGSNQPQHF. The whole variable domain, remainder taken from reference TRBV19 and TRBJ1-5, is DGGITQSPKYLFRKEGQNVTLSCEQNLNHDAMYWYRQDPGQGLRLIYYSQIVNDFQKGDIAEGYSVSREKKESFPLTVTSAQKNPTAFYLCASSHLPGGSNQPQHFGDGTRLSIL.

The chain carries TRBV11-2 and TRBJ1-2, with 8 bases fitting TRBD1. Trimming cost V 1 base and J 5 bases; bases outside gene matches: 6. Germline V gene sequence: CDR1 SGHAT, CDR2 FQNNGV. The CDR3 has 15 residues. CDR3 DNA sequence: TGTGCCAGCAGCTTAGCACCGACAGGGGCTTATGGCTACACCTTC. This gives the protein CASSLAPTGAYGYTF.

V is TRBV7-2 and J is TRBJ2-7; D not certain. Germline CDR1 SGHTA, CDR2 FQGNSA. CDR3 length: 15 amino acids. The V end was cut by 2 bases, the J end by 0 bases, with 11 bases between. Written as DNA, the CDR3 is TGTGCCAGCAGCTTATCGCCGTACGGCTCCTACGAGCAGTACTTC. This codes for CASSLSPYGSYEQYF.

The rearrangement uses TRBV19 and TRBJ2-3, with 9 bases identical to TRBD1. Germline V gives CDR1 LNHDA, CDR2 SQIVND (reference sequence). With 3 bases clipped from V and 3 bases from J, the junction kept 4 bases outside the gene matches. This CDR3 region has 15 residues. This chain's CDR3 is CASSIPGTGTDTQYF. The CDR3 DNA sequence: TGTGCCAGTAGTATCCCCGGGACAGGGACAGATACGCAGTATTTT. Based on the CDR3 plus reference TRBV19 and TRBJ2-3, the full variable domain is DGGITQSPKYLFRKEGQNVTLSCEQNLNHDAMYWYRQDPGQGLRLIYYSQIVNDFQKGDIAEGYSVSREKKESFPLTVTSAQKNPTAFYLCASSIPGTGTDTQYFGPGTRLTVL.

This clone was recorded a few times. V is TRBV15 and J is TRBJ2-3; the match to TRBD2 covers 8 bases. V dropped 0 bases and J dropped 0; count of bases not matched to a gene: 5. This CDR3 has 17 residues. The V gene's germline CDR1 is LNHNV and CDR2 YYDKDF (reference sequence). The CDR3 DNA reads TGTGCCACCAGCAGAGAGTACGGGGGGGGGAGCACAGATACGCAGTATTTT. This sequence encodes CATSREYGGGSTDTQYF. Full variable domain (rest looked up from reference TRBV15 and TRBJ2-3): DAMVIQNPRYQVTQFGKPVTLSCSQTLNHNVMYWYQQKSSQAPKLLFHYYDKDFNNEADTPDNFQSRRPNTSFCFLDIRSPGLGDTAMYLCATSREYGGGSTDTQYFGPGTRLTVL.

The V call is TRBV24-1, the J call TRBJ1-5, with D possibly being TRBD1 (5 bases). The CDR3 length is 16 residues. Trimming removed 2 bases at V and 2 bases at J, with 12 bases between. CDR1 is KGHDR and CDR2 is SFDVKD in the germline V gene. The CDR3 region has the DNA TGTGCCACCAGTGATTCTGGGGGGGTCGGCAATCAGCCCCAGCATTTT. This translates into CATSDSGGVGNQPQHF.

This clone was detected only once. J is TRBJ2-3 and V is TRBV6-2 or TRBV6-3; 11 positions agree with TRBD1. The CDR3 consists of 15 residues. CDR1 and CDR2 (germline): MNHEY, SVGEGT. The trim removed 5 bases at V and 4 bases at J, leaving 5 bases unmatched. In DNA form, the CDR3 reads TGTGCCAGCAGTAAGGGACAGGGGGTAGCAGATACGCAGTATTTT. It is translated as CASSKGQGVADTQYF.